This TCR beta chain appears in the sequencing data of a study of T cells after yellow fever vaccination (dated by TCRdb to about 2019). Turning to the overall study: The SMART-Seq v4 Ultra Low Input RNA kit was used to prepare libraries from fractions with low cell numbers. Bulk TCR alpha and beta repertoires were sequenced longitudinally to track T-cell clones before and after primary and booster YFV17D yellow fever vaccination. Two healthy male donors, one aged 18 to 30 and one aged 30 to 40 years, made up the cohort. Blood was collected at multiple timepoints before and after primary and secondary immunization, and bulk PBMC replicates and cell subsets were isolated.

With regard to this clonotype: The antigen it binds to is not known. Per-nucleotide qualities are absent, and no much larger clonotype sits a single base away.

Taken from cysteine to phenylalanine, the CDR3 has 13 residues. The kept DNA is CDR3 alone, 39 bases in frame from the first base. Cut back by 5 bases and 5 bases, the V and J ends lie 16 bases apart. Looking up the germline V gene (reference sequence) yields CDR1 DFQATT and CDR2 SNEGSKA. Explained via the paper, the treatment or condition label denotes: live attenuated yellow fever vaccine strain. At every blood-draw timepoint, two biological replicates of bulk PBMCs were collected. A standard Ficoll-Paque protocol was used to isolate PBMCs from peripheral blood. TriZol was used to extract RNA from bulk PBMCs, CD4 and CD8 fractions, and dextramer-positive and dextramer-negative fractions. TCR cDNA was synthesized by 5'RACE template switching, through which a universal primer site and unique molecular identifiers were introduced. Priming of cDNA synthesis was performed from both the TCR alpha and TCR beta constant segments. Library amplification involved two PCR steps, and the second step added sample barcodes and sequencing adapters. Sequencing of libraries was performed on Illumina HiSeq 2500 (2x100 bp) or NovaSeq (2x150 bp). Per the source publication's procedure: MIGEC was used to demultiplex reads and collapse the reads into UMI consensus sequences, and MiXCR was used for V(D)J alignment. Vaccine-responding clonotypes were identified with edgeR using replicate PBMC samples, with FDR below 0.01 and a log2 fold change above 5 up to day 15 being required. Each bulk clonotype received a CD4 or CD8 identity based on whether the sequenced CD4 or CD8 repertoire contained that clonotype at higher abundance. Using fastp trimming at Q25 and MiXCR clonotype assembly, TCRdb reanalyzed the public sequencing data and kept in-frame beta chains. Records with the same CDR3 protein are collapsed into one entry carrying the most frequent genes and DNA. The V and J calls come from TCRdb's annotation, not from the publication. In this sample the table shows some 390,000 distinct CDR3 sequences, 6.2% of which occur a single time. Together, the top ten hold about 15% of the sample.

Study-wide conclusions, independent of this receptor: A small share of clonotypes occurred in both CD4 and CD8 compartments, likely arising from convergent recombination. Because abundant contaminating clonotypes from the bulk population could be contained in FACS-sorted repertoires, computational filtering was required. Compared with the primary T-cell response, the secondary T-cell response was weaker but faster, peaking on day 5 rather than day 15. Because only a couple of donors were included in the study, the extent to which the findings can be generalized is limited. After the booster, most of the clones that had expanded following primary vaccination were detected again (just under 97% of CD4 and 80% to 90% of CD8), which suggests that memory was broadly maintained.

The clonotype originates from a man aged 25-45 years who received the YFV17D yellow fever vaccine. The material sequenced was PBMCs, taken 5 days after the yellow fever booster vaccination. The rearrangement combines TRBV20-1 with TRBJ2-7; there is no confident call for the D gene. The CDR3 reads CSAGPPKRHEQYF. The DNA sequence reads TGCAGTGCTGGACCCCCCAAGCGCCACGAGCAGTACTTC.